This T cell receptor (beta chain) stems from a study of cytomegalovirus exposure and HLA in healthy donors. Ten or more counts support this clone. Its specificity is not known. The PCR had 60 Vbeta and 13 Jbeta primers. Data came from immunoSEQ multiplex PCR; TCRdb stores just in-frame clones and leaves some out. The sample records about 160,000 clones, about four fifths being singletons. Germline values: CDR1 MNHNS, CDR2 SASEGT. Trimming pared 2 bases from V and 8 bases from J, leaving 10 bases between. The CDR3 loop spans 14 amino acids. Study results and caveats: The authors confirmed in vitro that three CMV-associated chains were specific for CMV antigens. Listed as cytomegalovirus-associated were 150 to 200 TCR beta chains. Some V segments, TRBV6-2 and TRBV6-3 among them, were indistinguishable and were therefore excluded.

Specimen: PBMCs. The source of this sequence is a woman in her twenties or thirties in good health and CMV-seropositive. The gene calls are TRBV6-1 and TRBJ1-6, with D possibly matching TRBD1 (5 bases). CDR3 DNA sequence: TGTGCCAGCAGTGAACAGGGATACTATTCACCCCTCCACTTT. Its translation is CASSEQGYYSPLHF.